One sample yielded the 22 T cell receptor beta chains listed below, sequenced in a study of blood T cell repertoires in COVID-19. The table came from immunoSEQ multiplex PCR; TCRdb's copy has only in-frame clones and leaves some out. There are some 170,000 clones in the sample; around 76% occur only once, and more than 7.5% lies in the top ten. Sequenced input: peripheral blood. The receptors shown here come from a woman aged 65 to 85 with acute or convalescent COVID-19.

The V call is TRBV5-6, the J call TRBJ1-1; 10 bases map to TRBD1. The CDR3 covers 19 residues. V shed 0 bases and J 2 bases; nucleotides not matched to a gene: 13. Per germline, CDR1 SGHDT and CDR2 YYEEEE. The CDR3 sequence is CASSLVGIGRQGANTEAFF. The CDR3, as DNA: TGTGCCAGCAGCTTGGTGGGGATAGGAAGACAGGGGGCTAACACTGAAGCTTTCTTT.

This clone was seen once. The same CDR3 is also encoded by other DNA sequences in this sample. The gene calls are TRBV18 and TRBJ1-1; no clear D. This CDR3 has 14 residues. Germline values: CDR1 KGHSH, CDR2 LQKENI. Trimming cost V 0 bases and J 0 bases, with 5 bases left between them. CDR3 residues: CASSPPYLNTEAFF. The CDR3 DNA sequence: TGTGCCAGCTCACCACCCTATCTGAACACTGAAGCTTTCTTT.

In its sample, this clone was seen once. The V call is TRBV11-3, the J call TRBJ2-5; TRBD1 matches at 10 bases. The V segment lost 5 bases and the J segment 2 bases; nucleotides outside the gene matches: 5. The germline V gene encodes CDR1 SGHNT and CDR2 YENEEA. The CDR3 totals 15 residues. The CDR3 nucleotides read TGTGCCAGCAGCCACGGACAGGGGGAACAAGAGACCCAGTACTTC. This codes for CASSHGQGEQETQYF.

The rearrangement links TRBV5-1 to TRBJ2-1; TRBD2 aligns across 11 bases. This CDR3 spans 16 amino acids. V trimming: 3 bases; J trimming: 5 bases; junction bases outside the gene matches: 7. CDR1 and CDR2 from the germline V gene are SGHRS and YFSETQ. The DNA for the CDR3 is TGCGCCAGCAGCTCCTATAGCGGGGGGGCGAACAATGAGCAGTTCTTC. Amino acid sequence: CASSSYSGGANNEQFF.

The rearrangement uses TRBV4-3 and TRBJ1-2, with 10 nucleotides matching TRBD1. The CDR3 has 18 amino acids. V lost 0 bases and J lost 4; bases outside the gene matches: 11. Germline loops: CDR1 LGHNA, CDR2 YSLEER. For the CDR3, the DNA is TGCGCCAGCAGCCAAGAGGTTTTGGGGACAGGGGTGCTCTATGGCTACACCTTC. It specifies CASSQEVLGTGVLYGYTF.

The gene calls are TRBV6-9 and TRBJ1-4, with D perhaps matching TRBD1 (6 bases). V shed 2 bases and J shed 8 bases, with 12 bases lying between them. This CDR3 has 14 amino acids. Germline-derived CDR1 and CDR2 are MNHGY and SVAAGI. This CDR3 is CASSYNREREKLFF. Written as DNA, the CDR3 is TGTGCCAGCAGTTATAACAGGGAGCGCGAAAAACTGTTTTTT.

This chain's CDR3 is CASSVRVDTEAFF. In DNA, the CDR3 is TGTGCCAGCAGTGTACGAGTTGACACTGAAGCTTTCTTT. The chain recombines TRBV2 with TRBJ1-1; no firm D call. Trimming stripped 4 bases from V and 3 bases from J, with 9 bases between. CDR3 size: 13 residues. Germline assignment: CDR1 SNHLY and CDR2 FYNNEI.

This clone has more than one count but fewer than ten. The chain couples TRBV14 to TRBJ2-7, with D possibly TRBD1 on 6 matching bases. Germline V lookup: CDR1 SGHDN, CDR2 FVKESK. Trimming took off 0 bases at V and 5 bases at J, with 20 bases between the two ends. CDR3 length: 17 amino acids. The chain's CDR3 is CASSQERIRGKINEQYF. The CDR3 DNA is TGTGCCAGCAGCCAAGAGCGTATTAGGGGGAAGATCAACGAGCAGTACTTC.

This clone has a single count. The CDR3 DNA reads as TGTGCCAGCAGTTTATCCTGGACTTCTAGGCGGCCCTACGAGCAGTACTTC. It encodes CASSLSWTSRRPYEQYF. This chain uses TRBV27 with TRBJ2-7, with a weak D call TRBD2 (5 bases). V was clipped by 0 bases and J by 2 bases, with 17 bases between them. Germline V gene sequence: CDR1 MNHEY, CDR2 SMNVEV (reference sequence). The CDR3 totals 17 residues.

The chain combines TRBV28 with TRBJ1-1; unclear D gene. CDR1 and CDR2 from the germline V gene are MDHEN and SYDVKM. This CDR3 spans 12 amino acids. Trimming pared 5 bases from V and 6 bases from J, leaving 10 bases between. The CDR3 spells CASSPPHPEAFF. DNA for the CDR3: TGTGCCAGCAGTCCCCCCCATCCTGAAGCTTTCTTT.

The chain is built from TRBV9 and TRBJ2-7, with TRBD2 as a possible D gene (6 bases). Deletions cut 3 bases from V and 6 bases from J, with 13 bases between. CDR3 size: 13 residues. CDR1 SGDLS and CDR2 YYNGEE come from the germline V gene. For the CDR3, the DNA is TGTGCCAGCAGCGCTCCAGTGGAGGGCGAGCAGTACTTC. Translated: CASSAPVEGEQYF.

Points on this clone: Germline is not matched at one junction end, which may reflect a read error. The chain combines TRBV7-2 with TRBJ2-1; 8 bases fit TRBD2. Per the germline V gene, CDR1 is SGHTA and CDR2 is FQGNSA. This CDR3 is built from 14 residues. CDR3 sequence (DNA): TGTGCCAGCAGCTCCCTAAATAGCGGGACTTCATCGATCTTC. Residues: CASSSLNSGTSSIF.

The chain couples TRBV9 to TRBJ2-1; 13 nucleotides line up with TRBD2. The CDR3 totals 16 residues. V trimming: 3 bases; J trimming: 4 bases; junction bases outside the gene matches: 4. The germline V gene encodes CDR1 SGDLS and CDR2 YYNGEE. As DNA, the CDR3 is TGTGCCAGCAGCGCCGGGACTAGCGGGGCGTACAATGAGCAGTTCTTC. This gives the protein CASSAGTSGAYNEQFF.

The V gene is TRBV19, the J gene TRBJ2-5; 7 nucleotides agree with TRBD2. The V segment lost 6 bases and the J segment 0 bases; nucleotides outside the gene matches: 4. The germline CDR1 and CDR2 sequences are LNHDA and SQIVND (reference sequence). This CDR3 region has 14 residues. The CDR3 loop reads CASRGGQHQETQYF. The CDR3 DNA sequence: TGTGCCAGTAGGGGAGGGCAACACCAAGAGACCCAGTACTTC.

This clone appeared a few times. V usage is TRBV11-2 and J usage is TRBJ1-1; TRBD1 is a possible D gene (5 bases). Germline V gives CDR1 SGHAT, CDR2 FQNNGV. V lost 4 bases to trimming and J lost 2 bases, with 8 bases between them. The CDR3 is made up of 13 amino acids. The CDR3 is CASSSQGNTEAFF. The CDR3 bases are TGTGCCAGCAGCTCGCAGGGAAACACTGAAGCTTTCTTT.

This sequence joins TRBV3-1 (or the pseudogene TRBV3-2) and TRBJ2-7; 9 bases agree with TRBD1. Germline assignment: CDR1 LGHDT and CDR2 YNNKEL (reference sequence). J was trimmed by 4 bases and V by 4 bases; bases with no gene match: 5. CDR3 size: 14 residues. CDR3 protein: CASSPGQGRYEQYF. The CDR3, as DNA: TGTGCCAGCAGCCCGGGACAGGGACGGTACGAGCAGTACTTC.

The genes are TRBV5-1 and TRBJ1-5, with 9 bases matching TRBD1. The CDR3 length is 17 residues. The germline V gene encodes CDR1 SGHRS and CDR2 YFSETQ. J lost 3 bases, V lost 0 bases, and 7 bases had no gene match. CDR3 DNA: TGCGCCAGCAGCTTGGACGCCGGGACAGGGATCAATCAGCCCCAGCATTTT. It codes for CASSLDAGTGINQPQHF.

This chain joins TRBV6-5 and TRBJ2-1; TRBD2 agrees at 10 bases. Germline CDR1 reads MNHEY; CDR2 reads SVGAGI. V was pared by 5 bases and J by 6 bases, with 4 bases of the junction left unmatched. This CDR3 comprises 14 residues. CDR3 in amino acids: CASSPSGGANEQFF. The CDR3 DNA follows: TGTGCCAGCAGTCCAAGCGGGGGGGCCAATGAGCAGTTCTTC.

This rearrangement joins TRBV5-1 to TRBJ1-2, with D unresolved. The CDR3 spans 13 residues. Germline loops: CDR1 SGHRS, CDR2 YFSETQ. V was trimmed by 7 bases and J by 4 bases, leaving 14 bases between them. The CDR3 region has the DNA TGCGCCAGCGAAGGAGACGGTATCTATGGCTACACCTTC. It encodes CASEGDGIYGYTF.

This clone was observed a few times. The CDR3 coding sequence is TGCGCCAGCAGCCCACCGGGGATAGATACGCAGTATTTT. This sequence encodes CASSPPGIDTQYF. The chain carries TRBV5-1 and TRBJ2-3; tentatively, D is TRBD2 (5 bases). The CDR3 has 13 residues. Germline CDR1 and CDR2: SGHRS and YFSETQ. V was clipped by 4 bases and J by 5 bases, with 11 bases between them.

V usage is TRBV10-3 and J usage is TRBJ2-3, with 12 bases identical to TRBD2. Germline V CDR1 and CDR2: ENHRY, SYGVKD. The CDR3 totals 18 residues. The trim removed 2 bases at V and 0 bases at J, leaving 6 bases unmatched. CDR3 sequence: CAISEGLAGKSSTDTQYF. CDR3 sequence (DNA): TGTGCCATCAGTGAGGGACTAGCGGGAAAATCTAGCACAGATACGCAGTATTTT.

The J gene is TRBJ2-3, the V gene TRBV9; D is possibly TRBD2 (6 bases). The CDR3 contains 13 residues. V was cut by 4 bases and J by 5 bases, with 11 bases left in between. Germline V CDR1 and CDR2: SGDLS, YYNGEE. CDR3 protein: CASSPGRGDTQYF. The CDR3, as DNA: TGTGCCAGCAGCCCTGGGCGGGGAGATACGCAGTATTTT.